This T cell receptor beta chain was documented in a study of metastatic and nonmetastatic thyroid tumors. Study-wide background: Comparison of repertoires was carried out across blood and tumor or nodule tissue from malignant and benign thyroid patients.

This CDR3 comprises 18 residues. Trimming took 7 bases from V and 0 from J, leaving 25 bases between them. Germline V gene lookup returns CDR1 SGHTA and CDR2 FQGTGA. The entire patient cohort was treatment-naive prior to thyroid surgery. Study processing details: In papillary thyroid cancer, a distant-metastasis classifier was built using CDR3 differences across clinicopathological groups. With MiXCR, TCRdb reprocessed the PCR reads. TCRdb, rather than the study authors, made the V and J calls. The table shows about 32,000 clones, with approximately 25% occurring only once. Regarding the study as a whole: Malignant thyroid tumors reportedly exceeded benign nodules significantly in TCR beta diversity, with the difference appearing in blood and tumor.

This clone has a count of ten or more. Its antigen is as yet unknown. This sequence was found in a female donor with papillary thyroid cancer or a benign thyroid nodule (not recorded which). Some clones in this sample may be carry-over from other donors' samples. J is TRBJ2-7 and V is TRBV7-3; perhaps TRBD2 as D (5 bases). What was sequenced was blood. CDR3 protein: CASILKRVREGISYEQYF. The CDR3 nucleotides read TGTGCCAGCATCCTAAAGAGGGTTCGCGAGGGTATCTCCTACGAGCAGTACTTC.